The 30 T cell receptor beta chains below were found in one sample sequenced in a study of early T cells in non-severe SARS-CoV-2 infection. TCRdb fed the 5' RACE reads into MiXCR, producing one record per CDR3 protein. The table lists around 57,000 distinct CDR3 sequences, 8% to 8.5% of them singletons. Sequencing used whole blood. All receptors derive from an adult who was a healthcare worker with PCR-confirmed SARS-CoV-2 infection or an uninfected control (not recorded which).

The gene calls are TRBV24-1 and TRBJ2-5, with 10 bases fitting TRBD1. CDR1 is KGHDR and CDR2 is SFDVKD in the germline V gene. The V and J ends lost 2 bases and 6 bases, in that order; junction bases with no gene match: 5. The CDR3 consists of 15 residues. CDR3 protein: CATSDWGTGVKTQYF. CDR3 bases: TGTGCCACCAGTGATTGGGGGACAGGGGTAAAGACCCAGTACTTC.

This chain joins TRBV20-1 and TRBJ1-6, with D perhaps TRBD1 (5 bases). CDR1 and CDR2 from the germline V gene are DFQATT and SNEGSKA (reference sequence). The CDR3 runs to 14 residues. V gave up 2 bases and J gave up 7 bases, with 12 bases separating them. Written as DNA, the CDR3 is TGCAGTGCTAGACCTACCTACAGGAATTCACCCCTCCACTTT. Translation gives CSARPTYRNSPLHF.

The V and J genes are TRBV11-2 and TRBJ2-1; 9 bases agree with TRBD2. V was pared by 2 bases and J by 0 bases, with 2 bases of the junction left unmatched. The CDR3 is made up of 16 amino acids. The V gene's germline CDR1 is SGHAT and CDR2 FQNNGV. Here the CDR3 DNA reads TGTGCCAGCAGCTTATCACTAGCGGGCTCCTACAATGAGCAGTTCTTC. The encoded protein is CASSLSLAGSYNEQFF.

The chain uses TRBV7-2 and TRBJ2-7; D remains unclear. The ends were cut back, 1 base at V and 3 bases at J, with 4 bases in the middle. Germline V lookup: CDR1 SGHTA, CDR2 FQGNSA. The CDR3 totals 12 residues. CDR3 region: CASSLGVYEQYF. CDR3 nucleotides: TGTGCCAGCAGCTTAGGCGTCTACGAGCAGTACTTC.

This chain uses TRBV7-6 with TRBJ1-5; D unresolved. Germline-derived CDR1 and CDR2 are SGHVS and FNYEAQ. Trimming shortened V by 1 base and J by 5 bases, and 9 bases separated the two germline ends. The length of the CDR3 is 14 residues. The CDR3 DNA reads TGTGCCAGCAGCTTAGAAACGGGAGATCAGCCCCAGCATTTT. Protein: CASSLETGDQPQHF.

This clonotype appeared many times. The rearrangement links TRBV7-9 to TRBJ1-1, with a tentative D call TRBD1 (5 bases). V gave up 5 bases and J gave up 7 bases, with 8 bases separating them. The CDR3 length is 11 residues. Germline V gene lookup returns CDR1 SEHNR and CDR2 FQNEAQ (reference sequence). Here the CDR3 DNA reads TGTGCCAGCAGCATCCAGGGTGAAGCTTTCTTT. This gives the protein CASSIQGEAFF.

This clonotype was observed a few times. The V gene is TRBV12-3 or TRBV12-4, the J gene TRBJ1-5; D is uncertain. V dropped 7 bases and J dropped 0 bases, with 7 bases sitting between them. This CDR3 region has 13 residues. In DNA form, the CDR3 reads TGTGCCAGCAAGGGTTATAGCAATCAGCCCCAGCATTTT. Amino acid sequence: CASKGYSNQPQHF.

This clonotype came up many times. V usage is TRBV7-9 and J usage is TRBJ1-2; a possible D gene is TRBD1 (5 bases). Germline-derived CDR1 and CDR2 are SEHNR and FQNEAQ (reference sequence). V gave up 2 bases and J gave up 3 bases, with 16 bases separating them. This CDR3 contains 16 residues. CDR3 sequence: CASSLLRQTTDYGYTF. The CDR3, as DNA: TGTGCCAGCAGCTTACTCCGACAGACGACAGACTATGGCTACACCTTC.

V and J are TRBV27 and TRBJ2-7, with a tentative D call TRBD2 (5 bases). CDR1 MNHEY and CDR2 SMNVEV come from the germline V gene (reference sequence). The ends were cut back, 2 bases at V and 2 bases at J, with 13 bases in the middle. The CDR3 covers 15 residues. The CDR3 region is CASSLGGGYPYEQYF. CDR3 nucleotide sequence: TGTGCCAGCAGTTTAGGCGGAGGTTACCCCTACGAGCAGTACTTC.

This clonotype was counted at least ten times. The gene calls are TRBV10-3 and TRBJ2-7; D remains unclear. This CDR3 comprises 12 residues. CDR1 is ENHRY, CDR2 SYGVKD, per germline. V was clipped by 9 bases and J by 8 bases, with 17 bases between them. CDR3 in amino acids: CAMARTEEQQYF. CDR3 DNA sequence: TGTGCCATGGCGAGGACCGAGGAACAGCAGTACTTC.

The chain has TRBV7-6 and TRBJ2-6; 9 bases fit TRBD1. The V gene end was trimmed by 5 bases and the J gene end by 2 bases; junction bases not matched to a gene: 4. There are 16 residues in the CDR3. The germline gives CDR1 SGHVS, CDR2 FNYEAQ. In DNA form, the CDR3 reads TGTGCCAGCAGCACACAGGGGGCGACTGGGGCCAACGTCCTGACTTTC. It translates to CASSTQGATGANVLTF.

In this sample, this clonotype turned up a few times. The CDR3 reads CASSLDTNPLPLHF. The CDR3 DNA reads as TGTGCCAGCAGCTTAGATACGAACCCCCTCCCCCTCCACTTT. V is TRBV7-2 and J is TRBJ1-6; D not certain. Germline CDR1 is SGHTA and CDR2 is FQGNSA. Trimming stripped 1 base from V and 13 bases from J, with 14 bases between. The CDR3 has 14 amino acids.

This clonotype was picked up many times. V gene TRBV30 combines with J gene TRBJ2-1; TRBD2 aligns across 10 bases. With V trimmed by 8 bases and J by 7 bases, 5 bases remained unmatched. The germline gives CDR1 GTSNPN, CDR2 SVGIG (reference sequence). This CDR3 has 12 amino acids. As DNA, the CDR3 is TGTGCCCTAGCGGGAGTCAGTAATGAGCAGTTCTTC. Protein product: CALAGVSNEQFF.

This clonotype was counted between two and nine times. The chain couples TRBV9 to TRBJ1-2; D may be TRBD1 (6 bases). Germline loops: CDR1 SGDLS, CDR2 YYNGEE. Trimming cost V 4 bases and J 0 bases, with 16 bases left between them. The CDR3 has 16 amino acids. CDR3 amino acids: CASSPYDRTTNYGYTF. CDR3 nucleotides: TGTGCCAGCAGCCCCTACGACAGGACTACTAACTATGGCTACACCTTC.

A few counts support this clonotype. The V call is TRBV12-3 or TRBV12-4, the J call TRBJ2-5, with D uncertain. The CDR3 runs 13 residues. Trimming stripped 4 bases from V and 5 bases from J, with 11 bases between. This chain's CDR3 is CASSSQGRETQYF. In nucleotides, the CDR3 is TGTGCCAGCAGTTCTCAAGGGCGTGAGACCCAGTACTTC.

There are many counts of this clonotype. The rearrangement uses TRBV7-9 and TRBJ2-3, with 7 bases lining up with TRBD2. From germline, CDR1 is SEHNR and CDR2 FQNEAQ (reference sequence). CDR3 size: 15 residues. Unmatched junction bases numbered 9, after V lost 2 bases and J lost 7 bases. CDR3 in amino acids: CASSLSPGDYHTQYF. For the CDR3, the DNA is TGTGCCAGCAGCTTATCTCCGGGGGACTATCATACGCAGTATTTT.

The chain recombines TRBV30 with TRBJ1-5; D is unclear. This CDR3 contains 13 residues. Per the germline V gene, CDR1 is GTSNPN and CDR2 is SVGIG (reference sequence). The V end was cut by 2 bases, the J end by 5 bases, with 10 bases between. The CDR3 loop is CAWSRQVDQPQHF. CDR3 nucleotides: TGTGCCTGGAGTAGGCAGGTGGATCAGCCCCAGCATTTT.

This clonotype appeared many times. The chain employs TRBV27 and TRBJ1-6; 9 bases are a match to TRBD1. The CDR3 runs to 14 residues. Losses at the gene ends were 6 bases for V and 8 bases for J; bases not matched to a gene: 5. Per germline, CDR1 MNHEY and CDR2 SMNVEV (reference sequence). CDR3 loop: CASSMGQGHSPLHF. The CDR3 nucleotides are TGTGCCAGCAGCATGGGACAGGGCCATTCACCCCTCCACTTT.

This rearrangement joins TRBV2 to TRBJ2-6; TRBD1 matches at 7 bases. Germline values: CDR1 SNHLY, CDR2 FYNNEI. CDR3 length: 18 residues. V shed 6 bases and J 0 bases; nucleotides not matched to a gene: 11. The CDR3 DNA is TGTGCCAGCAGCCTTCGTACAGGGGCTTTCTCTGGGGCCAACGTCCTGACTTTC. Amino acid sequence: CASSLRTGAFSGANVLTF.

This chain uses TRBV21-1 with TRBJ2-7. TRBV21-1 is a known pseudogene. The CDR3 loop spans 16 amino acids. This CDR3 reads CASSKEGRKSSYEQYF. The CDR3 DNA sequence: TGTGCCAGCAGCAAAGAAGGCAGGAAGTCCTCCTACGAGCAGTACTTC.

This clonotype was detected a few times. The rearrangement joins TRBV5-5 to TRBJ1-1; TRBD1 is a possible D gene (6 bases). The germline V gene encodes CDR1 SGHKS and CDR2 YYEKEE (reference sequence). The CDR3 length is 12 residues. Trimming removed 4 bases at V and 10 bases at J, with 14 bases between. The chain's CDR3 is CASSPPGRGAFF. The CDR3 DNA is TGTGCCAGCAGCCCGCCAGGCAGGGGAGCTTTCTTT. Variable domain in full (rest from reference TRBV5-5 and TRBJ1-1): DAGVTQSPTHLIKTRGQQVTLRCSPISGHKSVSWYQQVLGQGPQFIFQYYEKEERGRGNFPDRFSARQFPNYSSELNVNALLLGDSALYLCASSPPGRGAFFGQGTRLTVV.

The chain combines TRBV7-2 with TRBJ2-3; 7 nucleotides align to TRBD2. V gave up 1 base and J gave up 0 bases; unmatched junction bases: 10. The germline V gene has CDR1 SGHTA and CDR2 FQGNSA. The CDR3 is made up of 18 amino acids. The CDR3 coding sequence is TGTGCCAGCAGCTTAGTCGCGGGGCTAGCGGCAAGCACAGATACGCAGTATTTT. Translated, it gives CASSLVAGLAASTDTQYF.

This clonotype came up a few times. This chain connects TRBV27 to TRBJ1-2; D not resolved. The V end lost 3 bases, the J end lost 0 bases, and 8 bases lay between the germline ends. The germline gives CDR1 MNHEY, CDR2 SMNVEV (reference sequence). There are 14 residues in the CDR3. The CDR3 sequence: CASSFGGANYGYTF. CDR3 DNA sequence: TGTGCCAGCAGTTTCGGTGGGGCTAACTATGGCTACACCTTC.

This clonotype showed up just a few times. This rearrangement joins TRBV20-1 to TRBJ1-4; a weak D match, TRBD1 (5 bases). Between the trimmed V and J ends, which lost 3 bases and 4 bases, there was a span of 6 bases. The CDR3 has 12 residues. Germline V gives CDR1 DFQATT, CDR2 SNEGSKA (reference sequence). CDR3 residues: CSARDINEKLFF. DNA of the CDR3: TGCAGTGCTAGGGACATTAATGAAAAACTGTTTTTT.

This rearrangement joins TRBV6-1 to TRBJ2-7, with TRBD1 identical over 8 bases. This CDR3 has 12 residues. J lost 7 bases, V lost 6 bases, and 5 bases had no gene match. Germline CDR1 MNHNS, CDR2 SASEGT. The CDR3 bases are TGTGCCAGCAGGACAGGGGAACGGGAGCAGTACTTC. Its translation: CASRTGEREQYF.

This clonotype has at least ten counts. The rearrangement uses TRBV27 and TRBJ2-1; the D is unclear. CDR1 is MNHEY, CDR2 SMNVEV, per germline (reference sequence). Trimming pared 2 bases from V and 0 bases from J, leaving 5 bases between. The CDR3 runs 14 residues. This chain's CDR3 is CASSLSFSYNEQFF. In DNA form, the CDR3 reads TGTGCCAGCAGTTTAAGTTTCTCCTACAATGAGCAGTTCTTC.

This clonotype was detected ten times or more. DNA of the CDR3: TGTGCCAGTAGTATAGGGAGAAGCGGGAGCCCCCTCTACAATGAGCAGTTCTTC. Its protein is CASSIGRSGSPLYNEQFF. V usage is TRBV19 and J usage is TRBJ2-1; 8 bases agree with TRBD2. V lost 1 base to trimming and J lost 3 bases; unmatched junction nucleotides: 11. The CDR3 runs to 18 residues. Germline assignment: CDR1 LNHDA and CDR2 SQIVND (reference sequence).

The sample holds many counts of this clonotype. The chain uses TRBV6-6 and TRBJ1-5, with D hard to call. CDR3 size: 14 residues. Trimming pared 2 bases from V and 0 bases from J, leaving 5 bases between. Germline-derived CDR1 and CDR2 are MNHNY and SVGAGI (reference sequence). CDR3 nucleotides: TGTGCCAGCAGTTACGACCCTAGCAATCAGCCCCAGCATTTT. Amino acid sequence: CASSYDPSNQPQHF.

This clonotype has at least ten counts. The rearrangement joins TRBV6-6 to TRBJ1-1; D might be TRBD1 (6 bases). CDR3 length: 14 residues. Germline assignment: CDR1 MNHNY and CDR2 SVGAGI (reference sequence). V shed 6 bases and J shed 3 bases, with 14 bases lying between them. This CDR3 is CASSLRGLDTEAFF. The CDR3 DNA follows: TGTGCCAGCAGCCTCAGGGGCCTGGACACTGAAGCTTTCTTT.

The chain couples TRBV4-3 to TRBJ1-4; D is ambiguous. The germline V gene encodes CDR1 LGHNA and CDR2 YSLEER. The CDR3 sequence is 13 residues long. V was trimmed by 0 bases and J by 8 bases, leaving 7 bases between them. The chain's CDR3 is CASSQDYGEKLFF. The CDR3 nucleotides are TGCGCCAGCAGCCAAGATTACGGGGAAAAACTGTTTTTT.